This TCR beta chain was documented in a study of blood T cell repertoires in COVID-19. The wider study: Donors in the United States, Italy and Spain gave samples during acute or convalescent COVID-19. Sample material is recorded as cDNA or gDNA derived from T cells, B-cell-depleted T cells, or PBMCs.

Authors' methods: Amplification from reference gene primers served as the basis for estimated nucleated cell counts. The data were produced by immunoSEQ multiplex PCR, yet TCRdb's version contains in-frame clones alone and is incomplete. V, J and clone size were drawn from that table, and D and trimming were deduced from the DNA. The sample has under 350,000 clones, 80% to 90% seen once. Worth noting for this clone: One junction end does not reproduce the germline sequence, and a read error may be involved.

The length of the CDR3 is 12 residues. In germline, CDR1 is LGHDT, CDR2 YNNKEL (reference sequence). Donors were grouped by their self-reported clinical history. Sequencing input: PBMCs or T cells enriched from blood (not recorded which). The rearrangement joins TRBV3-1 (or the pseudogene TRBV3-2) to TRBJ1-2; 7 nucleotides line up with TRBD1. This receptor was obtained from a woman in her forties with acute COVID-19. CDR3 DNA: TGTGCCAGCAGCCGTTTACAGGGGACGATCTCATTC. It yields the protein CASSRLQGTISF.